This T cell receptor (beta chain) comes out of a study of a mutant IDH1 vaccine in newly diagnosed glioma (dated by TCRdb to the early 2020s). A note on the overall study: The roughly 34 treated patients were roughly 60% male and around 40% female, with a mean age of approximately 40 years. For exploratory analyses, about two dozen treated patients had longitudinal TCRB deep sequencing done wherever samples were available. Six visits were used for peripheral blood collection: V03 (baseline), V05, V07, V10, V12 and V13. Prior to enrollment, patients had been given standard therapy consisting of radiotherapy alone, temozolomide alone, or radiochemotherapy with temozolomide, with the combination given to most patients.

Libraries were built with the immunoSEQ multiplex PCR assay. Rearranged TCR beta chain sequences were amplified with the hsTCRB Kit following the manufacturer's protocol. An Illumina MiSeq was used to sequence the TCRB libraries. The authors' pipeline ran thus. Demultiplexing, trimming and gene mapping were performed with the kit vendor's proprietary platform. Held by TCRdb, this immuneACCESS table contains in-frame sequences only and omits some clones. Under half of the omission traces to an unresolved V gene where checked; the cause of the rest is unknown. Clone size and V and J calls were adopted from that table, with D and trimming inferred from the DNA. This sample comprises tens of thousands of clones, less than 85% of them detected only once. Around 8.2% of the sample is held by the ten biggest clonotypes. From its cysteine to its phenylalanine, the CDR3 spans 14 amino acids. Only the CDR3 part of the read is kept: 42 bases, read in frame from the first base. Germline trimming amounts to 3 bases on V and 5 bases on J, with 6 as the count of junction bases outside the gene matches. CDR1 and CDR2, per the germline V gene, are SGHRS and YFSETQ.

This specimen's time point label, interpreted: baseline, week 1 (first vaccination visit). The meaning of the sample's treatment or condition label: pre-vaccination baseline after standard-of-care therapy. All donors had newly diagnosed IDH1-mutant astrocytomas of WHO grade 3 or 4 that showed loss of nuclear ATRX. The samples were drawn from NOA16, a multicentre, single-arm, open-label phase I trial in Germany that tested a mutant IDH1 peptide vaccine in humans for the first time. For immunogenicity testing, the blood drawn at visit V03 was used as the baseline sample. The DNeasy Blood and Tissue Kit was used to extract genomic DNA from EDTA blood for TCRB sequencing. Results and caveats for the whole study, not just this receptor: Vaccine-induced immune responses across multiple MHC alleles were detected in 85% to 95% of patients. According to the authors, sample limitations meant that analyses of patient blood samples could not be reproduced. Pseudoprogression seemed to be unrelated to changes in the top peripheral T cell clonotypes found by TCRB sequencing. PBMC samples for TCRB deep sequencing were selected based on availability.

As regards this clone: The antigen it recognizes is unknown. Base qualities are not recorded, but no much larger clone differs from it by a single base.

This receptor was identified in a man over 45 with glioma. The sequencing here drew on PBMCs, taken from a glioma patient treated with radiotherapy, temozolomide or both. The rearranged chain carries TRBV5-1 and TRBJ1-1; TRBD1 fits 8 bases in the junction. The CDR3 protein sequence reads: CASSWGQAGTEAFF. Here is the DNA: TGCGCCAGCAGCTGGGGACAGGCGGGAACTGAAGCTTTCTTT.